These T cell receptor beta chains were read from a single sample in a study of blood T cell repertoires in COVID-19. Only in-frame clones appear in the TCRdb table, and some are missing; sequencing was by immunoSEQ multiplex PCR. The sample carries about 17,000 clones, 80% recorded once. The sample comprised peripheral blood. The receptors stem from an elderly man with acute or convalescent COVID-19. CDR3s include the opening cysteine and the closing phenylalanine or tryptophan. A D gene is named only where the DNA matches it firmly. The listing skips clone size in some rows; elsewhere it reads once, few, many or a size class.

J,D,V,size,DNA,CDR3
TRBJ1-1,TRBD1,TRBV11-3,-,TGTGCCAGCAGCTTAGGCCAGGGGGCACGCACTGAAGCTTTCTTT,CASSLGQGARTEAFF
TRBJ2-5,TRBD2,TRBV9,-,TGTGCCAGCAGCTATAGCGGGTACCAAGAGACCCAGTACTTC,CASSYSGYQETQYF
TRBJ1-2,TRBD1,TRBV5-1,-,TGCGCCAGCAAAGAACAGGGGAGTGGTAACTATGGCTACACCTTC,CASKEQGSGNYGYTF
TRBJ1-2,-,TRBV12-3/TRBV12-4,medium-sized,TGTGCCAGCAGCCCCGAGGTGGACTATGGCTACACCTTC,CASSPEVDYGYTF
TRBJ1-4,TRBD1,TRBV27,-,TGTGCCAGCAGTAAACAGGGGGCGTCGGGTGAAAAACTGTTTTTT,CASSKQGASGEKLFF
TRBJ1-2,-,TRBV3-1/TRBV3-2,-,TGTGCCAGCAGCCAAGGTTCGTCAGGCAGCTATGGCTACACCTTC,CASSQGSSGSYGYTF
TRBJ2-3,-,TRBV5-1,-,TGCGCCAGCAGAACAGCGGGCGGGTTACGCACAGATACGCAGTATTTT,CASRTAGGLRTDTQYF
TRBJ2-5,TRBD1,TRBV29-1,once,TGCAGCGCGTCCCCGGACAGGGGTATGGAAGAGACCCAGTACTTC,CSASPDRGMEETQYF
TRBJ1-3,TRBD1,TRBV5-1,-,TGCGCCAGCAGCCCGGGACAGGTTAGAAACACCATATATTTT,CASSPGQVRNTIYF
TRBJ1-5,TRBD1,TRBV12-3/TRBV12-4,-,TGTGCCAGCAGTCTGGACAGGGTTCAGCCCCAGCATTTT,CASSLDRVQPQHF
TRBJ2-3,-,TRBV7-3,-,TGTGCCAGCAGCTCCGCCCTGAGTGGCGGTACGCAGTATTTT,CASSSALSGGTQYF
TRBJ1-5,TRBD1,TRBV19,-,TGTGCCAGCAAGAGACAGGGAACGAGCAATCAGCCCCAGCATTTT,CASKRQGTSNQPQHF
TRBJ1-4,-,TRBV7-8,-,TGTGCCAGCAGCTTAGCGTTACAGGGTACAAAACTGTTTTTT,CASSLALQGTKLFF
TRBJ1-5,TRBD1,TRBV29-1,-,TGCAGCGTTGGGGACAGGCTCAATCAGCCCCAGCATTTT,CSVGDRLNQPQHF
TRBJ2-7,TRBD1,TRBV3-1/TRBV3-2,few,TGTGCCAGCAGCCTAGGGACAGGGCCCTACGAGCAGTACTTC,CASSLGTGPYEQYF
TRBJ1-6,TRBD1,TRBV29-1,-,TGCAGCGTCCGCCGGGACAGTAATAATTCACCCCTCCACTTT,CSVRRDSNNSPLHF
TRBJ2-3,-,TRBV6-5,-,TGTGCCAGCAGTTATCACCGGGTCGGCACAGATACGCAGTATTTT,CASSYHRVGTDTQYF
TRBJ1-1,-,TRBV7-6,-,TGTGCCAGCAGCTTAGGGCAGAAAGCGGGGGACACTGAAGCTTTCTTT,CASSLGQKAGDTEAFF
TRBJ2-7,-,TRBV27,-,TGTGCCAGCAGGACAGTACCGTACGAGCAGTACTTC,CASRTVPYEQYF
TRBJ1-1,-,TRBV5-6,-,TGTGCCAGCAGCTTGGGGCAGGGGATCACTGAAGCTTTCTTT,CASSLGQGITEAFF
TRBJ2-3,TRBD2,TRBV18,-,TGTGCCAGCTCACCAAGGGGGACTAGCGGGGCAGATACGCAGTATTTT,CASSPRGTSGADTQYF
TRBJ1-2,-,TRBV20-1,-,TGCAGTGCTAGTCAATCGGGATCCTATGGCTACACCTTC,CSASQSGSYGYTF
TRBJ2-5,-,TRBV6-5,-,TGTGCCAGCAGGCTGACTAGTTGGGAGACCCAGTACTTC,CASRLTSWETQYF
TRBJ1-2,TRBD1,TRBV6-2/TRBV6-3,-,TGTGCCAGCAGTTGGGGCTCCCCGGGACAGGGGGCTTACACCTTC,CASSWGSPGQGAYTF
TRBJ2-1,TRBD2,TRBV5-1,-,TGCGCCAGCAACCCAATAGCGGGGGCCGACAATGAGCAGTTCTTC,CASNPIAGADNEQFF
TRBJ1-5,-,TRBV6-4,once,TGTGCCACCGCTAGAGAATCCAATCAGCCCCAGCATTTT,CATARESNQPQHF
TRBJ1-3,-,TRBV30,-,TGTGCCTGGAGTTATGGCTCCGACTCTGGAAACACCATATATTTT,CAWSYGSDSGNTIYF
TRBJ2-2,-,TRBV5-1,-,TGCGCCAGCAGCTCGGGGAACACCGGGGAGCTGTTTTTT,CASSSGNTGELFF
TRBJ2-1,TRBD2,TRBV5-4,-,TGTGCCAGCAGCCTGACTAGCGGGGGGAACAATGAGCAGTTCTTC,CASSLTSGGNNEQFF
TRBJ1-4,-,TRBV4-3,-,TGCGCCAGCAGCCAAGAAGGGGCTGTGACTAATGAAAAACTGTTTTTT,CASSQEGAVTNEKLFF
TRBJ2-7,TRBD1,TRBV28,-,TGTGCCAGCAGTTTCCCTGGGACAGGGGGCGGCGAGCAGTACTTC,CASSFPGTGGGEQYF
TRBJ1-1,TRBD1,TRBV14,-,TGTGCCAGCAGCCAAGTAGGGACAGGGGACACTGAAGCTTTCTTT,CASSQVGTGDTEAFF
TRBJ2-5,TRBD1,TRBV24-1,-,TGTGCCACCAGTGACCGGCCGATCTGGACAGGGAGTCAAGAGACCCAGTACTTC,CATSDRPIWTGSQETQYF
TRBJ1-1,-,TRBV5-1,-,TGCGCCAGCAGCTGGGGGGACGGCTCCTATGAAGCTTTCTTT,CASSWGDGSYEAFF
TRBJ2-7,-,TRBV5-1,once,TGCGCCAGCACCCCCGGGGGGTTCGCAGGGGTTTCCTACGAGCAGTACTTC,CASTPGGFAGVSYEQYF
TRBJ2-5,-,TRBV3-1/TRBV3-2,-,TGTGCCAGCAGCCAAGAACGAGGAGAGACCCAGTACTTC,CASSQERGETQYF
TRBJ1-2,TRBD1,TRBV6-5,-,TGTGCCAGCAGGCACCGGGACAGGGATGGCTACACCTTC,CASRHRDRDGYTF
TRBJ1-1,-,TRBV9,-,TGTGCCAGCAGCGTTAACTACGACAGCCAAGCTTTCTTT,CASSVNYDSQAFF
TRBJ2-3,TRBD2,TRBV3-1/TRBV3-2,few,TGTGCCAGCAGCCGAAGACTAGCGGGGGGGGCAGATACGCAGTATTTT,CASSRRLAGGADTQYF
TRBJ1-2,TRBD1,TRBV14,-,TGTGCCAGCAGCGACCGGGACAGGGCCTATGGCTACACCTTC,CASSDRDRAYGYTF
TRBJ2-7,-,TRBV2,-,TGTGCCAGCGGGAGGGGGAAAACTTACGAGCAGTACTTC,CASGRGKTYEQYF
TRBJ2-1,-,TRBV10-3,once,TGTGCCATCAGTGAGTCGGGACAACCGTACAATGAGCAGTTCTTC,CAISESGQPYNEQFF
TRBJ2-7,-,TRBV19,few,TGTGCCAGTAGTATGCAGTCGGGCAGGGGATACGAGCAGTACTTC,CASSMQSGRGYEQYF
TRBJ2-3,-,TRBV5-6,-,TGTGCCAGCAGCTCTGCAGGGTTGCCAGATACGCAGTATTTT,CASSSAGLPDTQYF
TRBJ2-2,TRBD2,TRBV5-4,-,TGTGCCAGCAGCGAGAAGCGGGGGGGAGACACCGGGGAGCTGTTTTTT,CASSEKRGGDTGELFF